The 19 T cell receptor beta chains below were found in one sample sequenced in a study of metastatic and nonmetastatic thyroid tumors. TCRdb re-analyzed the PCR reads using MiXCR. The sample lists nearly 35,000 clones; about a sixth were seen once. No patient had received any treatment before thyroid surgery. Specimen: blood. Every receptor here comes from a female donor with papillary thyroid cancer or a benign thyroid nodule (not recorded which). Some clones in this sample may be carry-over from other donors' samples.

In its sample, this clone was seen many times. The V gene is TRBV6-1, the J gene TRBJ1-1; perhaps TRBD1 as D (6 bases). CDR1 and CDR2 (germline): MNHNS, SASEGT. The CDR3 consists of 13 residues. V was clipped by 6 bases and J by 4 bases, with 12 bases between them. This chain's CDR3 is CASRSVQGTEAFF. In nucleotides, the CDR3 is TGTGCCAGCAGAAGCGTACAGGGCACTGAAGCTTTCTTT.

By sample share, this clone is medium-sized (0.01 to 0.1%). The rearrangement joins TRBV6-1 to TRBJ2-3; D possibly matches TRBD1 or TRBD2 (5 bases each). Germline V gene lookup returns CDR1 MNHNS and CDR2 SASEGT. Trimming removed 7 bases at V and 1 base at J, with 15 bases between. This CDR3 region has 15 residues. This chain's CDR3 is CASTDGAAGTDTQYF. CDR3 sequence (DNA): TGTGCCAGCACTGATGGGGCAGCGGGCACAGATACGCAGTATTTT.

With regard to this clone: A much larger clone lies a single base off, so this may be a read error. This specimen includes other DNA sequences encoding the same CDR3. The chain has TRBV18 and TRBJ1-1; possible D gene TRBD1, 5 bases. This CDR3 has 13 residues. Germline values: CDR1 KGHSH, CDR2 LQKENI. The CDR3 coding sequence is TGTGCCAGCTCACCAACCGTCGGGGGGGAAGCCTTCTTT. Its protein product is CASSPTVGGEAFF.

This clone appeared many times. The CDR3 DNA reads TGTGCCAGCAGTCACAATCCGGGACAGGGTGTTTACAATGAGCAGTTCTTC. Translation gives CASSHNPGQGVYNEQFF. The chain has TRBV12-3 or TRBV12-4 and TRBJ2-1; TRBD1 matches 9 bases. The CDR3 covers 17 residues. Trimming took 5 bases from V and 4 from J; bases not matched to a gene: 12.

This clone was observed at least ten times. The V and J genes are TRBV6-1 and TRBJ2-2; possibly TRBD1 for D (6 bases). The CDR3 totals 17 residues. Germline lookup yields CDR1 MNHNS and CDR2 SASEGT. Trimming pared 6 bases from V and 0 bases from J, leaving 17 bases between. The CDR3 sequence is CASSQGQGIANTGELFF. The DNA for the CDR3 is TGTGCCAGCAGCCAAGGGCAGGGGATCGCGAACACCGGGGAGCTGTTTTTT.

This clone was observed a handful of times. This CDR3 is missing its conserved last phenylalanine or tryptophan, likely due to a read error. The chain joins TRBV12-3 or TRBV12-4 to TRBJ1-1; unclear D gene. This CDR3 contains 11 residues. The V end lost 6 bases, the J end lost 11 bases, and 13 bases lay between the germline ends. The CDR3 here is CASRTGTKAFL. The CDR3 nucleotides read TGTGCCAGCAGGACCGGTACAAAGGCTTTCCTT.

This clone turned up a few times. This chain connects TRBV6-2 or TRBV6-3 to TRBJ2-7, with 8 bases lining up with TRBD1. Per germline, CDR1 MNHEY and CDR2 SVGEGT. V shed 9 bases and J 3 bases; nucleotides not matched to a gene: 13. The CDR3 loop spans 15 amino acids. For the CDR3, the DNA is TGTGCCAGAAGGCCCGGACAGGGCGCACTCTACGAGCAGTACTTC. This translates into CARRPGQGALYEQYF.

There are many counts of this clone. The chain's CDR3 is CSAREAGSWDDTQYF. The CDR3 region has the DNA TGCAGTGCTAGAGAGGCAGGGTCATGGGACGATACGCAGTATTTT. The chain has TRBV20-1 and TRBJ2-3; D may match TRBD1 or TRBD2 (5 bases each). The germline V gene encodes CDR1 DFQATT and CDR2 SNEGSKA (reference sequence). Trimming pared 0 bases from V and 6 bases from J, leaving 16 bases between. This CDR3 comprises 15 residues.

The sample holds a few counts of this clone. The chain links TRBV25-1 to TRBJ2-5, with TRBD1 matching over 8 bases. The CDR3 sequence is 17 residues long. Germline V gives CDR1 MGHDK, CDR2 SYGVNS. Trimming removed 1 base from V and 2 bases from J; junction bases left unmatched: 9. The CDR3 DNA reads TGTGCCAGCAGTGAATCTCCCCACACAGGGGGGCAAGAGACCCAGTACTTC. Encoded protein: CASSESPHTGGQETQYF.

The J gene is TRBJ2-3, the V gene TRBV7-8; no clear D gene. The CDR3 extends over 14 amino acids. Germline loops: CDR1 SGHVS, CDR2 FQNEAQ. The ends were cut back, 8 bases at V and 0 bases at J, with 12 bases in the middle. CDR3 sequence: CASQAHPSTDTQYF. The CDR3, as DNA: TGTGCCAGCCAAGCGCATCCTAGCACAGATACGCAGTATTTT.

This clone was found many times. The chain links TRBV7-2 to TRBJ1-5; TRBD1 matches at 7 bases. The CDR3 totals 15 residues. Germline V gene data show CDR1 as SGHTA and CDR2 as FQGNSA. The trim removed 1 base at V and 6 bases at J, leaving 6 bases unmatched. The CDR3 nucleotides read TGTGCCAGCAGCTTAGAGGGGGCCAGGCGTCAGCCCCAGCATTTT. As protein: CASSLEGARRQPQHF.

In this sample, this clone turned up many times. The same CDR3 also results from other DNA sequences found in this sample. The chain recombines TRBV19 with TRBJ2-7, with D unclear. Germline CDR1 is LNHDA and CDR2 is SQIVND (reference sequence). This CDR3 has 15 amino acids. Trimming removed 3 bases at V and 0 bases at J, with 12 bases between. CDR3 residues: CASSIGVSSSYEQYF. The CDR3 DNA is TGTGCCAGTAGTATCGGTGTCTCCAGCTCCTACGAGCAGTACTTC.

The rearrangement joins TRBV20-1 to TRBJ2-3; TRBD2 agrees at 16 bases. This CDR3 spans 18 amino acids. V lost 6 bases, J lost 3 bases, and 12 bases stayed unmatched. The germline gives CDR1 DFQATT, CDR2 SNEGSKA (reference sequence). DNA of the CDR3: TGCAGTGCGGGGAAAGGGACTAGCGGGGGGGTCCGAACAGATACGCAGTATTTT. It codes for CSAGKGTSGGVRTDTQYF.

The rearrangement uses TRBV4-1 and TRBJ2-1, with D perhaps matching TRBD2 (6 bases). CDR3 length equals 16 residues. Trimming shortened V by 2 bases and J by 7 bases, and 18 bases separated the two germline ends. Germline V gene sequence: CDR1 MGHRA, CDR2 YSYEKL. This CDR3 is CASSQLGISGVNEQFF. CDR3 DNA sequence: TGCGCCAGCAGCCAATTGGGAATATCGGGAGTAAATGAGCAGTTCTTC.

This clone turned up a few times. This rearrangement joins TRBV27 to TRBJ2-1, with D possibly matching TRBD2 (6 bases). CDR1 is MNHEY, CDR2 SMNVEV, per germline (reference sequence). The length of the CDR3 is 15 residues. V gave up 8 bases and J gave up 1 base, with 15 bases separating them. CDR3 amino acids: CASAETGTSYNEQFF. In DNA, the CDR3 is TGTGCCAGCGCAGAGACGGGGACTTCCTACAATGAGCAGTTCTTC.

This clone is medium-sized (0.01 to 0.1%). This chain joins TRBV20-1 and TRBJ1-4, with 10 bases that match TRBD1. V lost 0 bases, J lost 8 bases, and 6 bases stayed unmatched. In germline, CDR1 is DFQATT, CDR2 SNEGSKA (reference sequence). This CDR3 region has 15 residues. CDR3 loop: CSARDRDRGGEKLFF. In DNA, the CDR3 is TGCAGTGCTAGAGATAGGGACAGGGGAGGGGAAAAACTGTTTTTT.

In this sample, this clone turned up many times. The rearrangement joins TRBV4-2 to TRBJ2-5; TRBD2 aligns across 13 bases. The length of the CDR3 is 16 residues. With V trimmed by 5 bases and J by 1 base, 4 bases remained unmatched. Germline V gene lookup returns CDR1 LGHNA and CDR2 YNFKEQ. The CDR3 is CASSSRLAGGQETQYF. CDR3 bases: TGTGCCAGCAGCTCCCGACTAGCGGGAGGCCAAGAGACCCAGTACTTC.

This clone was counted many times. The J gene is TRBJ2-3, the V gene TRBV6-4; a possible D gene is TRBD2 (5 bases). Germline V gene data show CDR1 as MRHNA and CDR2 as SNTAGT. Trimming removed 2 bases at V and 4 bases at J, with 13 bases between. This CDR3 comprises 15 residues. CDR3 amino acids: CASSDTTGTSDTQYF. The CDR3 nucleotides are TGTGCCAGCAGTGACACAACGGGAACGTCAGATACGCAGTATTTT.

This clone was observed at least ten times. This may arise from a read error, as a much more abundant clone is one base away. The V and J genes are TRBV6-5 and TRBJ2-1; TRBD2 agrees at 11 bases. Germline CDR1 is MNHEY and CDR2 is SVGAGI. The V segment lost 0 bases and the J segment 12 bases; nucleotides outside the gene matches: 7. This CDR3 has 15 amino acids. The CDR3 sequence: CASSYSGTSGYGQFF. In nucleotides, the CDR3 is TGTGCCAGCAGTTACTCAGGGACTAGCGGCTATGGGCAGTTCTTC.